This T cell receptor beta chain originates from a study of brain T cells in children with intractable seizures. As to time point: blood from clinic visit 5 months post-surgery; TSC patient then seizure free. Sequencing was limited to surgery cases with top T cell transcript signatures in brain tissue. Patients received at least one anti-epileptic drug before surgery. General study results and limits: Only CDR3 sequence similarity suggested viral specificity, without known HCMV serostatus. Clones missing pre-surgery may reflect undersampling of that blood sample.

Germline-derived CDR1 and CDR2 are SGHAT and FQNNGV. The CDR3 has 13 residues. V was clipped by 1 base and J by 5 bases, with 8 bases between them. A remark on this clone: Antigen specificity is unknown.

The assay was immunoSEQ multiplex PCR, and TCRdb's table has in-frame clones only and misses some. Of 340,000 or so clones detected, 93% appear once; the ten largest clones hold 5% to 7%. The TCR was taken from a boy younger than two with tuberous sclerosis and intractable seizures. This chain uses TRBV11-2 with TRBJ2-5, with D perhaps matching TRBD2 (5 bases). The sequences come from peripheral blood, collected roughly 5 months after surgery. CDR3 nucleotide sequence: TGTGCCAGCAGCTTAGGGCCGGGGGAGACCCAGTACTTC. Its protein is CASSLGPGETQYF.